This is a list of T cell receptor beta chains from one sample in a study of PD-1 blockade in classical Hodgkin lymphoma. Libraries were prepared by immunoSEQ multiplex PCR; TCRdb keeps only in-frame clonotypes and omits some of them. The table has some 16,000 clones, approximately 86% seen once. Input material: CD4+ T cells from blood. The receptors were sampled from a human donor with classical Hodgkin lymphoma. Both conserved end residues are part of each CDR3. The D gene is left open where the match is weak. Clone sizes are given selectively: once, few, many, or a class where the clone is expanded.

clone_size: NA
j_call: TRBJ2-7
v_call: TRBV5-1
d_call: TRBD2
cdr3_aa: CASSRGTSGGVYEQYF
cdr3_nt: TGCGCCAGCAGCCGTGGGACTAGCGGGGGTGTTTACGAGCAGTACTTC

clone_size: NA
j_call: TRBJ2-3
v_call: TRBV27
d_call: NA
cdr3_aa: CASSLTWTGTDTQYF
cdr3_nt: TGTGCCAGCAGTCTCACCTGGACAGGCACAGATACGCAGTATTTT

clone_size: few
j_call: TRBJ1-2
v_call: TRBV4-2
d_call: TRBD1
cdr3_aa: CASSHEGQGDYGYTF
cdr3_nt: TGTGCCAGCAGCCATGAGGGACAGGGGGACTATGGCTACACCTTC

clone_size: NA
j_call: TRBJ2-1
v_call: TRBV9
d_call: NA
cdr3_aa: CASSVVVDFPHNEQFF
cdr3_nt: TGTGCCAGCAGCGTAGTCGTGGACTTCCCTCACAATGAGCAGTTCTTC

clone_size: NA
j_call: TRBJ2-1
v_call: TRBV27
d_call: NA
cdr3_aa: CASSLGQRLAGEFF
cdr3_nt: TGTGCCAGCAGCCTGGGACAGCGGCTTGCGGGGGAGTTCTTC

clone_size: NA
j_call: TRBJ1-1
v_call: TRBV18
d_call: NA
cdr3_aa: CASSTDGHTEAFF
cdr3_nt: TGTGCCAGCTCGACGGACGGACACACTGAAGCTTTCTTT

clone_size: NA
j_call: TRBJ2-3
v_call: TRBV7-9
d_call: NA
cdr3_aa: CASSLAGGLGRQYF
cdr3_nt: TGTGCCAGCAGCTTAGCGGGAGGCCTCGGCCGACAGTATTTT

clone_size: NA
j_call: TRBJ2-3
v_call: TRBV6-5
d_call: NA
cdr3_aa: CASSKQGFSTDTQYF
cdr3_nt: TGTGCCAGCAGTAAACAGGGATTTAGCACAGATACGCAGTATTTT

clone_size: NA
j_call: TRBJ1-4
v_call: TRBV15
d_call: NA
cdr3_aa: CATSRDGGPSEKLFF
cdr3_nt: TGTGCCACCAGCAGAGATGGGGGGCCGAGTGAAAAACTGTTTTTT

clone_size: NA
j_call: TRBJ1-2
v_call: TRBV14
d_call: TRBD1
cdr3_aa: CASSLQTGWNYGYTF
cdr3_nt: TGTGCCAGCAGCCTCCAGACAGGGTGGAACTATGGCTACACCTTC

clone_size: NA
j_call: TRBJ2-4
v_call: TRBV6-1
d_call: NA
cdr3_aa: CASSEDGSKNIQYF
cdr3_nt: TGTGCCAGCAGTGAAGACGGGTCCAAAAACATTCAGTACTTC

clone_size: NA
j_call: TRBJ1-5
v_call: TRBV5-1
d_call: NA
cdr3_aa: CASSLWPGGNQPQHF
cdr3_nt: TGCGCCAGCAGCTTGTGGCCGGGGGGCAATCAGCCCCAGCATTTT

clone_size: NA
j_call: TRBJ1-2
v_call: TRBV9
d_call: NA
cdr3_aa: CASSVGQNYGYTF
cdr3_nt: TGTGCCAGCAGCGTAGGACAGAACTATGGCTACACCTTC

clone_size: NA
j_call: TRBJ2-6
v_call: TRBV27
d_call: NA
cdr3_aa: CASSPEGTSRANVLTF
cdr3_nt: TGTGCCAGCAGTCCCGAGGGGACCTCGAGGGCCAACGTCCTGACTTTC

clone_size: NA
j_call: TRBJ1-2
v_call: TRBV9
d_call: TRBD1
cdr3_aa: CASSVAGTGIYGYTF
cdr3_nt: TGTGCCAGCAGCGTAGCAGGGACAGGGATCTATGGCTACACCTTC

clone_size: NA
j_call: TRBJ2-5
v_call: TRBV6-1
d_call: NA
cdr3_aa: CASSDGGGGETQYF
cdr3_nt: TGTGCCAGCAGTGATGGGGGAGGGGGAGAGACCCAGTACTTC

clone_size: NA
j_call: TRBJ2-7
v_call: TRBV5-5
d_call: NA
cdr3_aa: CASSLGASRYEQYF
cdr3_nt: TGTGCCAGCAGCTTGGGGGCTAGCCGTTACGAGCAGTACTTC

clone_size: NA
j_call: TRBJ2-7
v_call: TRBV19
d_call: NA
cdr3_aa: CASSIVRGIEQYF
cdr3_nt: TGTGCCAGTAGTATAGTTCGCGGTATCGAGCAGTACTTC

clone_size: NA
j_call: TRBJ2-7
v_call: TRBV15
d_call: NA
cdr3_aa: CATSRDRGRAIYEQYF
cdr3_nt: TGTGCCACCAGCAGAGATCGAGGCAGGGCCATCTACGAGCAGTACTTC

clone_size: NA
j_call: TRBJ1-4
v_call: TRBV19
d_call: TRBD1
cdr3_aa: CASSRQGPANEKLFF
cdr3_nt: TGTGCCAGTAGTCGACAGGGGCCGGCTAATGAAAAACTGTTTTTT

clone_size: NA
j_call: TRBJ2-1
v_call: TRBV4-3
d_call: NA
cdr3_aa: CASSQAGPGNYNEQFF
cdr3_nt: TGCGCCAGCAGCCAAGCTGGACCAGGAAACTACAATGAGCAGTTCTTC

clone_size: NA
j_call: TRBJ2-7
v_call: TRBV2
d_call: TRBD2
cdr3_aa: CASIGGLAGSGEQYF
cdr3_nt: TGTGCCAGCATAGGTGGGCTAGCGGGATCGGGCGAGCAGTACTTC

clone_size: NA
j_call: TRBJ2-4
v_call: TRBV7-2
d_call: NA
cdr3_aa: CASSTEAGRGKNIQYF
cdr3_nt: TGTGCCAGCAGTACAGAAGCGGGTAGAGGAAAAAACATTCAGTACTTC

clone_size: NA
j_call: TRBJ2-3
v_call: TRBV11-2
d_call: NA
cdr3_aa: CASSLSTDTQYF
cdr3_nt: TGTGCCAGCAGCCTAAGCACAGATACGCAGTATTTT

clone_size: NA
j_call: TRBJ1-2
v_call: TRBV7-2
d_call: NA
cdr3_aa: CASSLPPSSGYTF
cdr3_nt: TGTGCCAGCAGCCTCCCTCCGAGTAGTGGCTACACCTTC

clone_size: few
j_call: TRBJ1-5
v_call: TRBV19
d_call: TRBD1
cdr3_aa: CASRDRGIQPQHF
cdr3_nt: TGTGCCAGTAGAGACAGGGGGATTCAGCCCCAGCATTTT

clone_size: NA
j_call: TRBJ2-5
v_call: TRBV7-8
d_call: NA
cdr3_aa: CASSLAGRETQYF
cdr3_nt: TGTGCCAGCAGCTTAGCTGGGCGAGAGACCCAGTACTTC

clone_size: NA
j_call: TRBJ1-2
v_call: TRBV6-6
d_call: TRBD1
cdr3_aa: CASSSGQGATNYGYTF
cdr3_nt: TGTGCCAGCAGTTCGGGACAGGGGGCAACTAACTATGGCTACACCTTC

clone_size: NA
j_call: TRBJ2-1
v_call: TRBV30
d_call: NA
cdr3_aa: CAWSLGQRGDEQFF
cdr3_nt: TGTGCCTGGAGTCTGGGTCAGAGGGGGGATGAGCAGTTCTTC

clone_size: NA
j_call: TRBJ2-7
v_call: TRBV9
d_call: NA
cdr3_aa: CASSVGTGVSYEQYF
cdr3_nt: TGTGCCAGCAGCGTGGGAACAGGAGTCTCCTACGAGCAGTACTTC

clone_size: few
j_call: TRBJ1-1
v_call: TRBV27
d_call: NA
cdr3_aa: CASKPWASGMAFF
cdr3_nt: TGTGCCAGCAAGCCATGGGCATCCGGAATGGCTTTCTTT

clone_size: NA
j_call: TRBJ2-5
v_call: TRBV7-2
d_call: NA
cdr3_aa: CASSESATWAQYF
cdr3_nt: TGTGCCAGCAGCGAATCAGCTACCTGGGCCCAGTACTTC

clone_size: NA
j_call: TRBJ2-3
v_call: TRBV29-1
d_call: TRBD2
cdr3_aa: CSVGTSGVGDTQYF
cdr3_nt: TGCAGCGTCGGGACTAGCGGGGTGGGAGATACGCAGTATTTT

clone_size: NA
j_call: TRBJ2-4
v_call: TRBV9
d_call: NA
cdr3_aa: CASSVENGARNIQYF
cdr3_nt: TGTGCCAGCAGCGTAGAGAACGGAGCGCGGAACATTCAGTACTTC

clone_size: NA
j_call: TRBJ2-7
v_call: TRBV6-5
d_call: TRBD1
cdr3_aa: CASSYGGQGNEQYF
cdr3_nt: TGTGCCAGCAGTTACGGGGGACAGGGTAACGAGCAGTACTTC

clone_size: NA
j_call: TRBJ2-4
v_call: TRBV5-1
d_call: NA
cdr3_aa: CASSLVSPNSIQYF
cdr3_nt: TGCGCCAGCAGCTTGGTGTCCCCTAATAGCATTCAGTACTTC

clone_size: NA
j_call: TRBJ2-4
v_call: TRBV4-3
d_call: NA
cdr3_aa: CASSQEWGRPIAKNIQYF
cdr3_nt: TGCGCCAGCAGCCAAGAGTGGGGCCGACCAATAGCCAAAAACATTCAGTACTTC

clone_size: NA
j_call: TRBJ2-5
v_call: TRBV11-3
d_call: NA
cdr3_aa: CASSFEGSGETQYF
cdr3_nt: TGTGCCAGCAGCTTTGAGGGGTCCGGGGAGACCCAGTACTTC

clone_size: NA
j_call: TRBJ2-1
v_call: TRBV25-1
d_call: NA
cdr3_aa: CASSELVAGSQFF
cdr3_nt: TGTGCCAGCAGTGAATTGGTTGCGGGCTCCCAGTTCTTC

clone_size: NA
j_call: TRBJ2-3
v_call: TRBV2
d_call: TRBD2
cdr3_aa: CASRAEAGFSTDTQYF
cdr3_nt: TGTGCCAGCAGGGCGGAAGCGGGATTTAGCACAGATACGCAGTATTTT

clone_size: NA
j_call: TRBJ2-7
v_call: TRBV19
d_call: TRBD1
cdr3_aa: CASQGARTYEQYF
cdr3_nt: TGTGCCAGTCAGGGGGCGCGCACCTACGAGCAGTACTTC

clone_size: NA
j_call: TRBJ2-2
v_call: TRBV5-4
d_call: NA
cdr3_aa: CASSLGQNGELFF
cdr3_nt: TGTGCCAGCAGCTTGGGGCAGAACGGGGAGCTGTTTTTT

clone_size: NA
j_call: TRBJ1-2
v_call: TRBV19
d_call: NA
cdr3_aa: CASAQGYYGYTF
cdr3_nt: TGTGCCAGCGCACAGGGTTACTATGGCTACACCTTC

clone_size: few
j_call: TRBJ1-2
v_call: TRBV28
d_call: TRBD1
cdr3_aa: CATQQGILYGYTF
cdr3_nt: TGTGCCACTCAACAGGGGATTCTCTATGGCTACACCTTC

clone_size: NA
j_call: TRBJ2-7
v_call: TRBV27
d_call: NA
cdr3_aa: CASSFWRGSSYEQYF
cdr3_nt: TGTGCCAGCAGTTTCTGGCGGGGCAGTTCCTACGAGCAGTACTTC

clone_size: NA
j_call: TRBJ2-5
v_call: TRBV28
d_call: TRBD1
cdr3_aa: CASSIDRAETQYF
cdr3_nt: TGTGCCAGCAGTATCGACAGGGCGGAGACCCAGTACTTC

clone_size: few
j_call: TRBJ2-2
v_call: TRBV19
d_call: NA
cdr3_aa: CASSRGNRENTGELFF
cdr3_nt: TGTGCCAGTAGTAGGGGGAACAGGGAAAACACCGGGGAGCTGTTTTTT

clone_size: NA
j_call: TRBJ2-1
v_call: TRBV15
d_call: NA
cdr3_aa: CATSRGLDPSNEQFF
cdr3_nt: TGTGCCACCAGCAGAGGCCTAGATCCATCCAATGAGCAGTTCTTC

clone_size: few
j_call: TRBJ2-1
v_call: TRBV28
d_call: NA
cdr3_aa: CASTILASDEQFF
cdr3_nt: TGTGCCAGCACCATCCTGGCTAGCGATGAGCAGTTCTTC

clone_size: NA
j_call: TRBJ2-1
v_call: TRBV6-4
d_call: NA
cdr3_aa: CASSEAGASYNEQFF
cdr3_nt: TGTGCCAGCAGTGAGGCGGGGGCCTCCTACAATGAGCAGTTCTTC

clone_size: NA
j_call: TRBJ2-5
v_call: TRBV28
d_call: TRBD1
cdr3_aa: CASSLAGGQETQYF
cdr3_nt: TGTGCCAGCAGTTTAGCAGGGGGCCAAGAGACCCAGTACTTC

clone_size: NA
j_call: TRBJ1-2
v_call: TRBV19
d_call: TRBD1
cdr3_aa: CASSRAGGADGGYTF
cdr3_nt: TGTGCCAGTAGTAGGGCAGGGGGCGCAGATGGCGGCTACACCTTC

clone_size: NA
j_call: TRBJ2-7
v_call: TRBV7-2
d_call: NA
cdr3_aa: CASSPGLQSYEQYF
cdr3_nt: TGTGCCAGCAGCCCGGGACTCCAATCCTACGAGCAGTACTTC

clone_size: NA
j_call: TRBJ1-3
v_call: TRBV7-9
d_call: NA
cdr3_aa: CASSPGAGNTIYF
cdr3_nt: TGTGCCAGCAGCCCGGGGGCAGGAAACACCATATATTTT

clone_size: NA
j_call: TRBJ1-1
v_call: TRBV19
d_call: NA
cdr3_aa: CASSIRTENTEAFF
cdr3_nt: TGTGCCAGTAGTATCCGGACAGAGAACACTGAAGCTTTCTTT

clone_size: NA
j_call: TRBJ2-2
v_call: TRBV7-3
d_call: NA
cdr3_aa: CASRAGGSTGELFF
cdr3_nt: TGTGCCAGCCGGGCCGGAGGGAGCACCGGGGAGCTGTTTTTT

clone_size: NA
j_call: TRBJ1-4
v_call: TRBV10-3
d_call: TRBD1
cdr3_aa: CAISPGTGIYNEKLFF
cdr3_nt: TGTGCCATCTCTCCCGGGACAGGGATCTATAATGAAAAACTGTTTTTT

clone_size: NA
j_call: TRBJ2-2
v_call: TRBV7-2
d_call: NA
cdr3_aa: CASSFANTGELFF
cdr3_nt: TGTGCCAGCAGCTTTGCGAACACCGGGGAGCTGTTTTTT